This T cell receptor (beta chain) was sequenced for a study of blood T cell repertoires in COVID-19. Turning to the study itself: Some COVID-19 samples were acute and others convalescent; all came from the United States, Italy and Spain. PBMCs, B-cell-depleted T cells, or T cells provided the cDNA or gDNA that made up the material.

Generated by immunoSEQ multiplex PCR, the TCRdb table keeps only in-frame clones and is missing some. The table records 330,000 or so clones, approximately 90% of them present only once. In Seattle, patients joined the study during active infection and were tracked longitudinally. As regards this clone: Different DNA sequences within this sample yield the same CDR3.

Germline V gene data show CDR1 as KGHSH and CDR2 as LQKENI. The V gene end was trimmed by 3 bases and the J gene end by 7 bases; junction bases not matched to a gene: 0. The CDR3 covers 14 residues. This sequence originates from a woman between 55 and 75 years old with COVID-19, enrolled during active disease. The rearrangement links TRBV18 to TRBJ1-6, with TRBD1 matching over 10 bases. The sample comprised peripheral blood. The CDR3 loop reads CASSPGQGNSPLHF. The DNA of the CDR3 is TGTGCCAGCTCACCGGGACAGGGGAATTCACCCCTCCACTTT.